These T cell receptor beta chains were read from a single sample in a study of radiotherapy plus CTLA-4 blockade in lung cancer. Profiling relied on immunoSEQ multiplex PCR, and the TCRdb table lists in-frame clones only, not all of them. Of fewer than 85,000 clones in the sample, roughly 86% were seen once. The sample consisted of peripheral blood, taken from a patient treated with radiotherapy plus ipilimumab. These receptors all stem from a human donor with non-small cell lung cancer who had stable disease on radiotherapy plus ipilimumab. Each CDR3 is given with its conserved first and last residue. The D gene is left open where the match is weak. Expanded clones are given a class, and other clones once, few, many or no size at all.

CDR3 DNA	CDR3 protein	J gene	clone size	V gene	D gene
TGTGCCAGCTCACCTTGGGCCTCCTACGAGCAGTACTTC	CASSPWASYEQYF	TRBJ2-7	-	TRBV18	-
TGTGCCAGTAGTCCCCAGCGGGGCTACAATGAGCAGTTCTTC	CASSPQRGYNEQFF	TRBJ2-1	few	TRBV19	TRBD2
TGTGCCAGCAGCGGGGACCGGGACAGGGGGCTGGGCGGGGAGCTGTTTTTT	CASSGDRDRGLGGELFF	TRBJ2-2	-	TRBV9	TRBD1
TGTGCCAGCAGTCGCGGAGGTGGCGAAAACATTCAGTACTTC	CASSRGGGENIQYF	TRBJ2-4	-	TRBV28	-
TGTGCCAGCACCTCAAGGGGAGCCTTTGAAGCTTTCTTT	CASTSRGAFEAFF	TRBJ1-1	-	TRBV5-6	-
TGTGCCATCAGTGGTAGTAGCGGGGGTTCCTACAATGAGCAGTTCTTC	CAISGSSGGSYNEQFF	TRBJ2-1	-	TRBV10-3	TRBD2
TGCGCCAGCTCACGGACAGACCTAGCCAAAAACATTCAGTACTTC	CASSRTDLAKNIQYF	TRBJ2-4	once	TRBV5-1	-
TGTGCCAGCAGCTTGGAGATTCCTACCTACGAGCAGTACTTC	CASSLEIPTYEQYF	TRBJ2-7	-	TRBV5-4	-
TGCAGCACCCCAGGAAACAGGGTGGCAGATACGCAGTATTTT	CSTPGNRVADTQYF	TRBJ2-3	-	TRBV29-1	-
TGTGCCAGCAGCCCGACCGGCGGGGCGGGCACCGGGGAGCTGTTTTTT	CASSPTGGAGTGELFF	TRBJ2-2	-	TRBV5-5	-
TGTGCCAGCAGTTTATACCCCTATGGCTACACCTTC	CASSLYPYGYTF	TRBJ1-2	-	TRBV28	-
TGCGCCAGCAGCCCCACCAGCGGAGGTTCAGATACGCAGTATTTT	CASSPTSGGSDTQYF	TRBJ2-3	-	TRBV5-1	-
TGTGCCAGCAGTGAAAGGGGGGGCACCGGGGAGCTGTTTTTT	CASSERGGTGELFF	TRBJ2-2	once	TRBV2	-
TGTGCCAGCAGGATACAGGGCTACGAGCAGTACTTC	CASRIQGYEQYF	TRBJ2-7	once	TRBV6-5	-
TGTGCCAGCAGGGCAACCCTGGAGACTGAAGCTTTCTTT	CASRATLETEAFF	TRBJ1-1	-	TRBV2	-
TGTGCCAGCATTGGACCTAACTATGGCTACACCTTC	CASIGPNYGYTF	TRBJ1-2	-	TRBV28	-
TGTGCCAGCACCCCCGGACTAGCGGGAGCGTCCGAGCAGTACTTC	CASTPGLAGASEQYF	TRBJ2-7	-	TRBV6-1	TRBD2
TGTGCCAGCAGCGACAGTGACCCTACTAATGAAAAACTGTTTTTT	CASSDSDPTNEKLFF	TRBJ1-4	-	TRBV6-6	-
TGTGCCAGCAGTTACAGGGTGAATGAAAAACTGTTTTTT	CASSYRVNEKLFF	TRBJ1-4	-	TRBV6-5	-
TGTGCCTGGAGTGTACGACGGACCCAGCCCCAGCATTTT	CAWSVRRTQPQHF	TRBJ1-5	-	TRBV30	-
TGTGCCAGCAGTTCTCAGGGGGCCAGGCGGTTTTTT	CASSSQGARRFF	TRBJ1-4	-	TRBV28	TRBD1
TGTGCCAGCTCACCCTCGGCCGTGACAGGGACCAATGAGCAGTTCTTC	CASSPSAVTGTNEQFF	TRBJ2-1	-	TRBV18	TRBD1
TGTGCCAGCTCAACGAACCAAGAGACCCAGTACTTC	CASSTNQETQYF	TRBJ2-5	-	TRBV18	-
TGTGCCACCCTGCCCAAGGATAATGAAAAACTGTTTTTT	CATLPKDNEKLFF	TRBJ1-4	-	TRBV19	-
TGTGCCAGCAGTTTACAACAGGGCCGTGGAAACACCATATATTTT	CASSLQQGRGNTIYF	TRBJ1-3	-	TRBV28	-
TGTGCCAGCAGCCCCCCGGGGGCCCTCTACGAGCAGTACTTC	CASSPPGALYEQYF	TRBJ2-7	-	TRBV11-3	-
TGTGCCAGCAGCGTGGACGGGTTCTCTGGAAACACCATATATTTT	CASSVDGFSGNTIYF	TRBJ1-3	-	TRBV9	-
TGTGCCAGCAGTACAGGGACTAGCGGTCCCTACGAGCAGTACTTC	CASSTGTSGPYEQYF	TRBJ2-7	-	TRBV2	TRBD2
TGCGCCAGCAGCCCGGGACTAGCGGCTAGCACAGATACGCAGTATTTT	CASSPGLAASTDTQYF	TRBJ2-3	once	TRBV5-1	TRBD2
TGTGCCAGACTCAAGGGCGGTCGCCCTGAAGCTTTCTTT	CARLKGGRPEAFF	TRBJ1-1	-	TRBV19	-
TGTGCCAGCAGTGCCAGAGACTACGAGCAGTACTTC	CASSARDYEQYF	TRBJ2-7	few	TRBV28	-
TGTGCCAGCAGCTTTAGTGGAAACCCTTACAATGAGCAGTTCTTC	CASSFSGNPYNEQFF	TRBJ2-1	-	TRBV5-4	-
TGCGCCAGCAGTCACTCCCGGGACAGGCGAGTTGCGAGCTACACCTTC	CASSHSRDRRVASYTF	TRBJ1-2	-	TRBV23-1	TRBD1
TGTGCCAGCAGTTTAGTAGGAAAGGAAGGTAGTGAAAAACTGTTTTTT	CASSLVGKEGSEKLFF	TRBJ1-4	-	TRBV28	-
TGTGCCAGCAGCTTAAAGGGGTCAGAGACCCAGTACTTC	CASSLKGSETQYF	TRBJ2-5	-	TRBV7-9	-
TGTGCCACCTTCGGGACAGGGAACACCGGGGAGCTGTTTTTT	CATFGTGNTGELFF	TRBJ2-2	-	TRBV27	TRBD1
TGTGCCAGCAGCGCGTTAGCTAGCGGGACCAGCACAGATACGCAGTATTTT	CASSALASGTSTDTQYF	TRBJ2-3	-	TRBV9	TRBD2
TGTGCCAGCAGCGTAGCTACAGGGTCGACTGAAGCTTTCTTT	CASSVATGSTEAFF	TRBJ1-1	-	TRBV9	-
TGTGCCAGCAGTTACTCTGCAGGCTCCTATAATTCACCCCTCCACTTT	CASSYSAGSYNSPLHF	TRBJ1-6	medium-sized	TRBV6-5	-
TGTGCCAGCAGTGGGGACGTCTCTGGAAACACCATATATTTT	CASSGDVSGNTIYF	TRBJ1-3	-	TRBV2	-
TGTGCCAGCTCGAGGACTAGCGGGACTTACGAGCAGTACTTC	CASSRTSGTYEQYF	TRBJ2-7	-	TRBV18	TRBD2
TGTGCCAGCAGCGTAGGCAGAGGGGAAGTGGGTTCACCCCTCCACTTT	CASSVGRGEVGSPLHF	TRBJ1-6	-	TRBV9	-
TGTGCCAGCAGAGGGCTAGCGGTCGTCAATGAGCAGTTCTTC	CASRGLAVVNEQFF	TRBJ2-1	-	TRBV28	TRBD2
TGTGCCAGCAGTGAACTTAGAGCAACTAATGAAAAACTGTTTTTT	CASSELRATNEKLFF	TRBJ1-4	-	TRBV6-1	-
TGTGCCAGCAGCCAACGCGGGCAGGGGGACAATGAGCAGTTCTTC	CASSQRGQGDNEQFF	TRBJ2-1	-	TRBV16	TRBD1
TGTGCCAGCAGCTTAGAGGCCGTAGGGGGGTCCTACAATGAGCAGTTCTTC	CASSLEAVGGSYNEQFF	TRBJ2-1	once	TRBV7-9	-
TGCGCCAGCAGCTTGGAGGGGCAGGGGGCTCGGACCCAGTACTTC	CASSLEGQGARTQYF	TRBJ2-5	-	TRBV5-1	TRBD1
TGTGCCAGCAGCTCGACAGGGAAGGAGCATGGCTACACCTTC	CASSSTGKEHGYTF	TRBJ1-2	-	TRBV7-2	TRBD1
TGTGCCAGCAGTTCACTACAGGGGAATTCACCCCTCCACTTT	CASSSLQGNSPLHF	TRBJ1-6	-	TRBV28	TRBD1
TGTGCCAGCAGTTTATCTTTCAGGACAGGGGGTACTGAAGCTTTCTTT	CASSLSFRTGGTEAFF	TRBJ1-1	-	TRBV28	TRBD1
TGTGCCAGCGCCCGGGACAGGAATGAAAAACTGTTTTTT	CASARDRNEKLFF	TRBJ1-4	-	TRBV7-9	TRBD1
TGTGCCACCAGCAGAGACAGGGGGGGAAATTCACCCCTCCACTTT	CATSRDRGGNSPLHF	TRBJ1-6	-	TRBV15	TRBD1
TGTGCCAGCTCGGCATTGCGGGCGAACTCCTACGAGCAGTACTTC	CASSALRANSYEQYF	TRBJ2-7	once	TRBV18	-
TGTGCCAGCCTAGCGGAGTCGGATCCCGAGCAGTACTTC	CASLAESDPEQYF	TRBJ2-7	-	TRBV2	TRBD2